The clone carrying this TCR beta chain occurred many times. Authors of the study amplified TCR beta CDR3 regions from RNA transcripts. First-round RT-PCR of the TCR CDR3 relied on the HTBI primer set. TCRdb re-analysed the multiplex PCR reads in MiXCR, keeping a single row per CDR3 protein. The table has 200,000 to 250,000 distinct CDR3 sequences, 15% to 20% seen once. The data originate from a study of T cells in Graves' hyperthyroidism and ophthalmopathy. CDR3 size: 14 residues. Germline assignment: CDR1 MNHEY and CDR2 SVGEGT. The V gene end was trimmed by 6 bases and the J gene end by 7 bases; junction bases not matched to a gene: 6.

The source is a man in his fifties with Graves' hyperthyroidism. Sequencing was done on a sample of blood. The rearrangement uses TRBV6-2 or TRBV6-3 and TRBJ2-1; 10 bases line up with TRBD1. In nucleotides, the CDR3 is TGTGCCAGCAGCAGACAGGGGGCGAGGAATGAGCAGTTCTTC. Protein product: CASSRQGARNEQFF.